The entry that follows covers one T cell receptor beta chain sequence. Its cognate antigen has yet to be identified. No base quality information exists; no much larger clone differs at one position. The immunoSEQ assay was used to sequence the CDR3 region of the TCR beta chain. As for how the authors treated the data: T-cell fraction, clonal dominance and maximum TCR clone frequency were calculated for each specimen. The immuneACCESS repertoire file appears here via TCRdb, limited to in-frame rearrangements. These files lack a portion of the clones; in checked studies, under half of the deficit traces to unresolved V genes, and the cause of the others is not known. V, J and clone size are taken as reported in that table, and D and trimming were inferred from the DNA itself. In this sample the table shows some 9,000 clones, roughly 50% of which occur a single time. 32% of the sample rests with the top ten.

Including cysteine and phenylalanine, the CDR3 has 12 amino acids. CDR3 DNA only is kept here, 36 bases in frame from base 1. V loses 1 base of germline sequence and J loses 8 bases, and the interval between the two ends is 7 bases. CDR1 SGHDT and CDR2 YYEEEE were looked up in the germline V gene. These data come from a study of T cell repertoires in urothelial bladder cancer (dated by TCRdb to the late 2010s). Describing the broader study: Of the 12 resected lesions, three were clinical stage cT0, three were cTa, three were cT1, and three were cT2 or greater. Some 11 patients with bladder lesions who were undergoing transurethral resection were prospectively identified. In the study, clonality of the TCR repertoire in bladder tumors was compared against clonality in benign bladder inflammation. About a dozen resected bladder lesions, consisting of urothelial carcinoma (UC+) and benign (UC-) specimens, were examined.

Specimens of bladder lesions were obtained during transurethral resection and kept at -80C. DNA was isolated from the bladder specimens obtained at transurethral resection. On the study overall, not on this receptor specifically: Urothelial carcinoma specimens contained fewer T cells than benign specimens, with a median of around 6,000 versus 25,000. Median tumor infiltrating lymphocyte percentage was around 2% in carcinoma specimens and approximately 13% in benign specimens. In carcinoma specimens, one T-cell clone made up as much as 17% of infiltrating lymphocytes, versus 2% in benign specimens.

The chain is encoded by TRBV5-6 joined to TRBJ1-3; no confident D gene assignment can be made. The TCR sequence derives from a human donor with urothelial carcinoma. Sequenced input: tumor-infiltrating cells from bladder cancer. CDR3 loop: CASSLWADTIYF. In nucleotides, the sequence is TGTGCCAGCAGCTTGTGGGCCGACACCATATATTTT.